This TCR beta chain is from a study of T cell changes during pregnancy in multiple sclerosis. V was pared by 5 bases and J by 9 bases, with 7 bases of the junction left unmatched. Germline V lookup: CDR1 MNHEY, CDR2 SMNVEV (reference sequence). The CDR3 contains 14 residues. Libraries were prepared by immunoSEQ multiplex PCR; TCRdb keeps only in-frame clonotypes and omits some of them. The sample includes some 40,000 clones, around 94% seen only once; the top ten take approximately 8.3%. The sample here was CD8+ T cells from peripheral blood mononuclear cells, taken in the third trimester of pregnancy. The chain recombines TRBV27 with TRBJ1-6; 7 positions agree with TRBD1. This TCR was sampled from a female donor with multiple sclerosis, enrolled in a pregnancy study. The CDR3 nucleotides are TGTGCCAGCAGTCCAGGGGGTGGGGGTTCACCCCTCCACTTT. It is translated as CASSPGGGGSPLHF.